The 5 T cell receptor beta chains below come from one sample, sequenced in a study of blood T cell repertoires in COVID-19. Generated by immunoSEQ multiplex PCR, the TCRdb table keeps only in-frame clones and is missing some. The sample yields about 160,000 clones, 80% to 90% seen once. Sequencing used peripheral blood. The source of these receptors is a woman aged 70 to 79 with COVID-19, enrolled during active disease.

The chain carries TRBV7-2 and TRBJ2-5; D is ambiguous. Trimming took off 2 bases at V and 9 bases at J, with 13 bases between the two ends. From germline, CDR1 is SGHTA and CDR2 FQGNSA. This CDR3 has 13 amino acids. CDR3 nucleotide sequence: TGTGCCAGCAGCTTAATGGCCTCCCAGGCCCAGTACTTC. Amino acid sequence: CASSLMASQAQYF. Using reference TRBV7-2 and TRBJ2-5 for the parts outside the CDR3, the full variable domain is GAGVSQSPSNKVTEKGKDVELRCDPISGHTALYWYRQSLGQGLEFLIYFQGNSAPDKSGLPSDRFSAERTGGSVSTLTIQRTQQEDSAVYLCASSLMASQAQYFGPGTRLLVL.

This clone was detected only a few times. V is TRBV30 and J is TRBJ1-2; TRBD1 matches 9 bases. Trimming removed 4 bases from V and 4 bases from J; junction bases left unmatched: 7. CDR3 size: 14 residues. CDR1 GTSNPN and CDR2 SVGIG come from the germline V gene (reference sequence). The DNA of the CDR3 is TGTGCCTGGACCAGGGACAGGGCCGTCTATGGCTACACCTTC. This encodes CAWTRDRAVYGYTF.

The gene calls are TRBV11-2 and TRBJ2-2, with D perhaps matching TRBD2 (5 bases). Germline values: CDR1 SGHAT, CDR2 FQNNGV. Between the trimmed V and J ends, which lost 2 bases and 1 base, there was a span of 11 bases. This CDR3 has 16 amino acids. CDR3 protein: CASSLLSGVNTGELFF. In DNA, the CDR3 is TGTGCCAGCAGCTTACTCAGCGGCGTGAACACCGGGGAGCTGTTTTTT.

This clone was detected only once. This sequence joins TRBV19 and TRBJ2-2; TRBD2 matches at 8 bases. The trim removed 7 bases at V and 4 bases at J, leaving 11 bases unmatched. The CDR3 has 16 amino acids. In germline, CDR1 is LNHDA, CDR2 SQIVND (reference sequence). The DNA for the CDR3 is TGTGCCAGTAACCCTAAGCGGGGGCCTCTCACCGGGGAGCTGTTTTTT. Amino acids: CASNPKRGPLTGELFF.

Only a few counts were recorded for this clone. This sequence joins TRBV2 and TRBJ2-1, with 9 bases lining up with TRBD1. CDR3 length equals 15 residues. Germline values: CDR1 SNHLY, CDR2 FYNNEI. Trimming cost V 4 bases and J 5 bases; bases outside gene matches: 6. The CDR3 reads CASSGGQGTNNEQFF. The DNA of the CDR3 is TGTGCCAGCAGTGGGGGACAGGGAACAAACAATGAGCAGTTCTTC.